This TCR beta chain was identified in a study of OX40 agonist ivuxolimab in advanced cancers. With regard to the full study: Ivuxolimab, which targeted the costimulatory receptor OX40 (CD134), was an agonistic, fully human IgG2 monoclonal antibody. Partial responses occurred in three dose-escalation patients, of whom one had hepatocellular carcinoma and two had cutaneous melanoma. Prior anti-PD-1, anti-PD-L1 or anti-CTLA-4 therapy was permitted, and 40% to 50% of dose-escalation patients had received checkpoint inhibitors. In the dose-escalation cohort, 75% to 90% of patients were male, and the mean age was around 60 years with a range of about 20 to 90. Of the roughly 53 patients in dose escalation, about 20 had hepatocellular carcinoma, some 15 had melanoma, 9 had renal cell carcinoma and 9 had head and neck cancer. The monotherapy dose-escalation portion (N of about 49 patients) of the phase I ivuxolimab trial is reported in the paper. Intravenous ivuxolimab was administered to patients every 2 weeks at six dose levels: 0.01, 0.1, 0.3, 1.5, 3 and 10 mg/kg. The point of sequencing TCRbeta in the periphery was to test whether ivuxolimab changed TCR sequence diversity and drove clonal T-cell expansion. Findings and caveats that apply to the study as a whole: Antigen specificity was not determined for the clonally expanded peripheral T cells. On average, CD8+ T cells showed more expanded clones than CD4+ T cells after ivuxolimab. Low levels of normalized T-cell clonal expansion were also seen in some patients who did not respond. At doses from 0.1 to 3.0 mg/kg, clonal expansion was seen in both CD4+ and CD8+ blood T cells between baseline and week 6. In partial responders in the 0.1-3.0 mg/kg groups, normalized peripheral clonal expansion was found to be among the lowest, especially among CD8+ T cells.

The trial excluded patients who had a history of autoimmune disease or were on systemic immunosuppression. In every dose cohort, peripheral blood was drawn for TCR sequencing at baseline, cycle 4 day 1, and cycle 7 day 1. The samples were drawn from a first-in-human, open-label, multicenter phase I dose-escalation trial of ivuxolimab. Adults with locally advanced or metastatic head and neck squamous cell, hepatocellular, melanoma or renal cell carcinoma were enrolled in the trial. Before TCR sequencing, CD4+ T cells and CD8+ T cells were sorted from peripheral blood as separate populations. Concerning this clone itself: This clone's antigen is unknown. Base qualities are not at hand, and no much larger clone is one base apart.

Genomic DNA was isolated from the sorted cells so that the TCRbeta CDR3 region could be sequenced. The immunoSEQ Assay was used to sequence the TCRbeta CDR3 regions. Entries here come from immuneACCESS through TCRdb and include only in-frame sequences with V and J called. Some clones fail to appear in such tables; in the studies checked, an unresolved V gene covers under half of the shortfall, and the cause of the remainder is unknown. This sample holds about 19,000 clones; roughly nine tenths were observed only once. Of the sample, about 50% falls within the top ten clones. Inclusive of the bounding cysteine and phenylalanine, the CDR3 is 14 residues long. The sequence is cut down to CDR3 DNA, 42 bases in frame from base 1. V loses 4 bases, J loses 5 bases, and the germline ends lie 14 bases apart. Via the germline V gene, CDR1 is MNHNS and CDR2 SASEGT.

Sequenced material: CD4+ or CD8+ T cells sorted from blood, taken in a trial of the OX40 agonist ivuxolimab. The origin of this receptor is an adult with an advanced solid tumor such as melanoma, head and neck, liver or kidney cancer. Recombination connected TRBV6-1 to TRBJ2-5; TRBD1 is a possible D gene, resting on 6 matching bases. The nucleotides read TGTGCCAGCAGTGGGGGCAGGGGTGGGGAGACCCAGTACTTC. It encodes CASSGGRGGETQYF.